Included here is one T cell receptor (beta chain) sequence, with context. What antigen it recognizes has not been identified. There are no base qualities to consult, and no much larger clone falls within one base. From its cysteine to its phenylalanine, the CDR3 spans 14 amino acids. Only the CDR3 part of the read is kept: 42 bases, read in frame from the first base. CDR1 and CDR2 are drawn from the germline V gene: MNHEY, SVGAGI. Here V drops 6 bases and J drops 3 bases, and the junction holds 6 bases not matched to any gene. At one collaborating source in Seattle, patients were enrolled during active infection and were followed longitudinally through the course of disease. Whole blood was collected in K2EDTA tubes by collaborating institutions according to the institutions' own protocols. Collaborator samples were shipped for TCRbeta analysis as frozen whole blood, isolated PBMCs, or DNA extracted from either sample type.

These data belong to a study of blood T cell repertoires in COVID-19 (dated by TCRdb to about 2020). Notes on the research overall: Samples covering the acute and convalescent phases of COVID-19 were provided by collaborators in the United States, Italy and Spain. Deeply sampled blood TCRbeta repertoires from subjects exposed to, actively infected with, or recovered from COVID-19 were included in the dataset. The repertoires were released in a freely available public database meant as a resource for research on the immune response to SARS-CoV-2. The material from the prospective study consisted of cDNA or gDNA derived from T cells, B-cell-depleted T cells, or PBMCs. Nearly every sample came with metadata listing a de-identified subject ID, COVID-19 status, age in years and sex. Where HLA class I and class II types were available, the types were taken from metadata supplied by the sample provider, not from assay-based typing. The samples were drawn from two sources: the first 160 participants of the ongoing ImmuneRACE study, and 950 to 1,500 subjects contributed by 6 global collaborators. What the study reported, not specific to this receptor: How much clinical and demographic metadata was included differed by source and by participant, and the metadata was provided uncurated.

TCRbeta CDR3 regions were amplified from genomic DNA using the immunoSEQ Assay, a bias-controlled multiplex PCR. On the study's bioinformatics: The number of nucleated cells in each sample was estimated by amplification of reference gene primers within the assay. To quantify the absolute abundance of each unique TCRbeta CDR3 rearrangement, sequence reads were collapsed and filtered. Productive Simpson clonality was computed per sample as the square root of Simpson's diversity index over productive rearrangements. Here the immuneACCESS table is served through TCRdb, limited to in-frame sequences with V and J called. Missing clones are a known gap in these copies; in checked studies unresolved V genes cover under half, and the rest lacks a known reason. Clone size and V and J calls were adopted from that table, with D and trimming inferred from the DNA. The sample table records 90,000 to 100,000 clones; around nine tenths of these occur just once. The top ten clonotypes cover about 4.9% of the sample.

The material sequenced was peripheral blood. The chain couples TRBV6-5 to TRBJ1-1, with 8 middle bases fitting TRBD1. The TCR originated in a man between 60 and 70 years old with COVID-19, enrolled during active disease. For the CDR3, the sequence is CASRVQQGDTEAFF. Read as DNA, the sequence is TGTGCCAGCAGAGTCCAACAGGGGGACACTGAAGCTTTCTTT.